A single sample is the source of the 9 T cell receptor beta chains below, sequenced in a study of blood T cell repertoires in COVID-19. Assay: immunoSEQ multiplex PCR; the TCRdb copy retains only in-frame clones and omits some. The sample has over 200,000 clones; roughly 76% are singletons. Source material: peripheral blood. The receptors originated from a human donor in a cohort sampled during active COVID-19.

The chain employs TRBV30 and TRBJ1-2; 7 nucleotides match TRBD1. Germline CDR1 is GTSNPN and CDR2 is SVGIG (reference sequence). The V segment lost 5 bases and the J segment 8 bases; nucleotides outside the gene matches: 11. The CDR3 has 13 amino acids. This CDR3 is CAWSSGTANGYTF. The CDR3 nucleotides read TGTGCCTGGTCCTCCGGGACAGCAAACGGCTACACCTTC.

The sample holds a few counts of this clone. CDR3 residues: CAWSPDSTEAFF. The CDR3 DNA reads TGTGCCTGGTCCCCGGACAGCACTGAAGCTTTCTTT. The genes are TRBV30 and TRBJ1-1; D is possibly TRBD1 (6 bases). CDR1 is GTSNPN, CDR2 SVGIG, per germline (reference sequence). Trimming took 5 bases from V and 4 from J, leaving 11 bases between them. This CDR3 has 12 residues. Full variable domain (rest looked up from reference TRBV30 and TRBJ1-1): SQTIHQWPATLVQPVGSPLSLECTVEGTSNPNLYWYRQAAGRGLQLLFYSVGIGQISSEVPQNLSASRPQDRQFILSSKKLLLSDSGFYLCAWSPDSTEAFFGQGTRLTVV.

This chain joins TRBV2 and TRBJ1-2; D unresolved. Per the germline V gene, CDR1 is SNHLY and CDR2 is FYNNEI. The CDR3 covers 14 residues. Trimming removed 7 bases from V and 4 bases from J, with 16 bases in between. The CDR3 DNA reads as TGTGCCAGCATAGGCAGGTTGGCCCTCTATGGCTACACCTTC. This encodes CASIGRLALYGYTF. Full variable domain (missing parts from reference TRBV2 and TRBJ1-2): EPEVTQTPSHQVTQMGQEVILRCVPISNHLYFYWYRQILGQKVEFLVSFYNNEISEKSEIFDDQFSVERPDGSNFTLKIRSTKLEDSAMYFCASIGRLALYGYTFGSGTRLTVV.

The sample holds one count of this clone. The V and J genes are TRBV7-8 and TRBJ1-1; tentative D call: TRBD1 (5 bases). The V end was cut by 7 bases, the J end by 5 bases, with 14 bases between. This CDR3 region has 13 residues. Per germline, CDR1 SGHVS and CDR2 FQNEAQ. CDR3 bases: TGTGCCAGCAATAAGGGGTTTGGGACTGAAGCTTTCTTT. This encodes CASNKGFGTEAFF.

The rearrangement joins TRBV9 to TRBJ2-7; 7 bases align to TRBD2. J gave up 3 bases and V 3 bases, and 0 bases lay outside the gene matches. CDR1 is SGDLS and CDR2 is YYNGEE in the germline V gene. The CDR3 has 12 amino acids. CDR3 DNA: TGTGCCAGCAGCGGGACTAGCTACGAGCAGTACTTC. It encodes CASSGTSYEQYF.

This clone appeared once. This chain links TRBV27 with TRBJ2-7, with D maybe TRBD2 (6 bases). The CDR3 is 15 residues long. In germline, CDR1 is MNHEY, CDR2 SMNVEV (reference sequence). V lost 0 bases and J 5 bases, leaving 14 bases between the germline ends. The CDR3 here is CASSLSFGSPDEQYF. In nucleotides, the CDR3 is TGTGCCAGCAGTTTATCTTTCGGGAGTCCCGACGAGCAGTACTTC.

The chain carries TRBV28 and TRBJ1-4, with D possibly matching TRBD1 (5 bases). The CDR3 extends over 17 amino acids. CDR1 is MDHEN and CDR2 is SYDVKM in the germline V gene. The ends were cut back, 6 bases at V and 6 bases at J, with 23 bases in the middle. Here the CDR3 reads CASRRRPQGNGDEKLFF. For the CDR3, the DNA is TGTGCCAGCAGGCGACGGCCGCAGGGCAATGGGGATGAAAAACTGTTTTTT.

Of note for this clone: This may be a read error: a much more frequent sequence differs by one nucleotide. The chain couples TRBV5-4 to TRBJ2-7; D might be TRBD1 (6 bases). Per the germline V gene, CDR1 is SGHNT and CDR2 is YYREEE (reference sequence). Trimming left V 0 bases short and J 2 bases short, with 6 bases between. This CDR3 has 13 residues. For the CDR3, the DNA is TGTGCCAGCAGCTTGGAGGGGGCCTACGAGCAGTACTTC. It encodes CASSLEGAYEQYF. The full variable domain, completed using reference TRBV5-4 and TRBJ2-7, is ETGVTQSPTHLIKTRGQQVTLRCSSQSGHNTVSWYQQALGQGPQFIFQYYREEENGRGNFPPRFSGLQFPNYSSELNVNALELDDSALYLCASSLEGAYEQYFGPGTRLTVT.

The V and J genes are TRBV9 and TRBJ2-3; TRBD2 aligns across 13 bases. Germline lookup yields CDR1 SGDLS and CDR2 YYNGEE. After removal of 3 bases from V and 6 bases from J, the junction contained 19 bases not matched to a gene. The CDR3 sequence is 20 residues long. CDR3 residues: CASSGGPPPGTSGTSDTQYF. As DNA, the CDR3 is TGTGCCAGCAGCGGAGGTCCACCCCCCGGGACTAGCGGGACCTCTGATACGCAGTATTTT.